This note documents a single T cell receptor (beta chain) sequence. Its specificity is unknown. This sample is drawn from a study of cytomegalovirus exposure and HLA in healthy donors. Study results and caveats: More than 150 TCR beta chains were listed as cytomegalovirus-associated.

In the PCR, 60 Vbeta and 13 Jbeta primers were used. Generated by immunoSEQ multiplex PCR, the TCRdb table keeps only in-frame clones and is missing some. Here the sample table reports 38,000 or so clones. The sample comprised PBMCs. The source of this sequence is a man in his forties or fifties in good health and CMV-seropositive.

The CDR3 loop is CASSSASGRRETQYF. CDR3 coding DNA: TGTGCCAGCAGCTCCGCTAGCGGGAGGAGAGAGACCCAGTACTTC. This chain links TRBV7-2 with TRBJ2-5; TRBD2 agrees at 11 bases. The junction had 5 bases not matched to a gene; V was cut back by 4 bases and J by 4 bases. The CDR3 loop spans 15 amino acids. Germline CDR1 reads SGHTA; CDR2 reads FQGNSA.